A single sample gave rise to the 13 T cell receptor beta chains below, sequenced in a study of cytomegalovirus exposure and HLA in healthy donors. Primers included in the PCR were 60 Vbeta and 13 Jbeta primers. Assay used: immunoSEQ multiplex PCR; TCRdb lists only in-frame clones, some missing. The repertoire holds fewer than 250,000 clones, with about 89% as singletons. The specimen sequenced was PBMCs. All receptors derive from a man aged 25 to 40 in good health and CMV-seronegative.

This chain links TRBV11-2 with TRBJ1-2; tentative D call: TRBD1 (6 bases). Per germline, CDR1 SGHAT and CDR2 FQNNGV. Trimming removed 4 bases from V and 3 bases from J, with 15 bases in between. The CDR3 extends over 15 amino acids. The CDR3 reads CASSSHREKDYGYTF. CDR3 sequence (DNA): TGTGCCAGCAGCTCCCACAGGGAGAAGGACTATGGCTACACCTTC.

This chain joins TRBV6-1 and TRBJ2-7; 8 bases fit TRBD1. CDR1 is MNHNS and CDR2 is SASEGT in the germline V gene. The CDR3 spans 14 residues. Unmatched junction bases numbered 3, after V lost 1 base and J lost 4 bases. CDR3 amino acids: CASSEGTGIYEQYF. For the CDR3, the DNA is TGTGCCAGCAGTGAAGGGACAGGGATTTACGAGCAGTACTTC.

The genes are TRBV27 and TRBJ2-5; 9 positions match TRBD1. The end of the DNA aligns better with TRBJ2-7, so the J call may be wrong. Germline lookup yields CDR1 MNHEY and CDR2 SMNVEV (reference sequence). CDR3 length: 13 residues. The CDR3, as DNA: TGTGCCAGCGGGACGGGACAGGGAATCGAGCAGTACTTC. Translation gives CASGTGQGIEQYF.

As DNA, the CDR3 is TGTGCCAGCAGCTTAGAGGGACAGCCACACAATGAGCAGTTCTTC. This gives the protein CASSLEGQPHNEQFF. The chain combines TRBV11-3 with TRBJ2-1, with 7 positions matching TRBD1. In germline, CDR1 is SGHNT, CDR2 YENEEA. This CDR3 comprises 15 residues. Trimming took 0 bases from V and 5 from J; bases not matched to a gene: 4.

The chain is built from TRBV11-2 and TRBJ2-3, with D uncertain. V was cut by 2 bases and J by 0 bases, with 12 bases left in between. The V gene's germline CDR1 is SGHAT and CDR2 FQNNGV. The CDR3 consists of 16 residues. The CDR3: CASSLSSATSTDTQYF. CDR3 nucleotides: TGTGCCAGCAGCTTATCCTCTGCCACTAGCACAGATACGCAGTATTTT. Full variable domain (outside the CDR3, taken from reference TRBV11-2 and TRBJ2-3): EAGVAQSPRYKIIEKRQSVAFWCNPISGHATLYWYQQILGQGPKLLIQFQNNGVVDDSQLPKDRFSAERLKGVDSTLKIQPAKLEDSAVYLCASSLSSATSTDTQYFGPGTRLTVL.

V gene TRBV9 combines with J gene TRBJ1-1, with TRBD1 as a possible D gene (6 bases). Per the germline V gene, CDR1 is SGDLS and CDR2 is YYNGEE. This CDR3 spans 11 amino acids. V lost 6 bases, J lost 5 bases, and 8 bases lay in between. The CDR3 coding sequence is TGTGCCAGCAAGAGGGGGACTGAAGCTTTCTTT. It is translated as CASKRGTEAFF.

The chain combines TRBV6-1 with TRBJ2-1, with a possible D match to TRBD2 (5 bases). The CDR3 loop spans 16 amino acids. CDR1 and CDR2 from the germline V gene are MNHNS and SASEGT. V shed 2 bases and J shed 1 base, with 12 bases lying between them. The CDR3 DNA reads TGTGCCAGCAGTGAAAGTCTCGGGGTGTCCTACAATGAGCAGTTCTTC. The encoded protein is CASSESLGVSYNEQFF.

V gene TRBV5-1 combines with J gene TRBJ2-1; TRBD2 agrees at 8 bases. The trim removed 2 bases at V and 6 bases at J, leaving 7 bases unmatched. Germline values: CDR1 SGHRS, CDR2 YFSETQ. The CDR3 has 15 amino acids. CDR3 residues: CASSFSGTPGNEQFF. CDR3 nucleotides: TGCGCCAGCAGCTTTAGCGGGACTCCCGGCAATGAGCAGTTCTTC.

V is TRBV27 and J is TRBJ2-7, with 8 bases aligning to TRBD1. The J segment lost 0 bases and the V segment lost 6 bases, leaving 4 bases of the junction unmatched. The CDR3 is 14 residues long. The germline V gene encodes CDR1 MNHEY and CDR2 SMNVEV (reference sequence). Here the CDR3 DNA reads TGTGCCAGCAGGATTACAGGGGGCTCCTACGAGCAGTACTTC. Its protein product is CASRITGGSYEQYF.

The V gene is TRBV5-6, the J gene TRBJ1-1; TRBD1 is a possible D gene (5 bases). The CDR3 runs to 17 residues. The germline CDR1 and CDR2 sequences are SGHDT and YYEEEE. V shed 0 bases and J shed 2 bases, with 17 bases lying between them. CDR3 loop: CASSLDGTHLTNTEAFF. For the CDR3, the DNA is TGTGCCAGCAGCTTGGATGGGACTCACCTCACCAACACTGAAGCTTTCTTT.

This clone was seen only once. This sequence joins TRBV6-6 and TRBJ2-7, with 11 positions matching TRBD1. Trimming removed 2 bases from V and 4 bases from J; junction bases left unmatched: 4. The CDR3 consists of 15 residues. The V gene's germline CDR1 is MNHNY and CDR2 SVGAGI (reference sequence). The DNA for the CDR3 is TGTGCCAGCAGTTACGGACAGGGGGCAATGTACGAGCAGTACTTC. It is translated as CASSYGQGAMYEQYF.

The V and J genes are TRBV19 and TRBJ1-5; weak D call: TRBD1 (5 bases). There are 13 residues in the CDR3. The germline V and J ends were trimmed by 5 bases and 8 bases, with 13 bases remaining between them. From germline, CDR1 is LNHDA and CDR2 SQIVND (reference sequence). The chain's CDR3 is CASSSREVEPQHF. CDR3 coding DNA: TGTGCCAGTAGTTCCAGGGAGGTGGAGCCCCAGCATTTT.

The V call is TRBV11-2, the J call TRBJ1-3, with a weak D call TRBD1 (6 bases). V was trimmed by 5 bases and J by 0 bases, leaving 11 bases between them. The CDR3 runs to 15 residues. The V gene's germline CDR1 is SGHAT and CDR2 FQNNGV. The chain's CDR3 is CASSPTGSSGNTIYF. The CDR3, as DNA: TGTGCCAGCAGCCCCACAGGGAGCTCTGGAAACACCATATATTTT.